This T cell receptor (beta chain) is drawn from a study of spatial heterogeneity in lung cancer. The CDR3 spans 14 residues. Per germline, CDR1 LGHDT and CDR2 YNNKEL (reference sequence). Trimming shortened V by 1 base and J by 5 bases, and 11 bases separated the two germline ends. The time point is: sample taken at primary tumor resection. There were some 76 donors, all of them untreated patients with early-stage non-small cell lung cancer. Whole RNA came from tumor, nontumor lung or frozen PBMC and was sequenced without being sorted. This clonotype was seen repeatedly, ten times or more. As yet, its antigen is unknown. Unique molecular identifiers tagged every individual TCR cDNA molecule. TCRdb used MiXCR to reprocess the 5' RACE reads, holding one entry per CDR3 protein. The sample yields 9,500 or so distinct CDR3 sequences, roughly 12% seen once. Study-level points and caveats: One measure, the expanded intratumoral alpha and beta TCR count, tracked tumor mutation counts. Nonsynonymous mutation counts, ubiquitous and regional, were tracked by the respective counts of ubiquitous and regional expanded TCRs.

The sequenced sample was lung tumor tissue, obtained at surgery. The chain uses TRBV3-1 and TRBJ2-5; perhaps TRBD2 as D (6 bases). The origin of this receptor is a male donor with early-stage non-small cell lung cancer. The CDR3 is CASSQVSGVETQYF. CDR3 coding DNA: TGTGCCAGCAGCCAAGTTTCGGGAGTTGAGACCCAGTACTTC.